This passage covers 19 T cell receptor beta chains from one sample sequenced in a study of human T cells and chemical hapten exposure (dated by TCRdb to the early 2020s). Library creation used RACE. The listed sequencing device is NextSeq 500. The public reads were reanalyzed by TCRdb: fastp trimming at Q25, MiXCR alignment, in-frame beta chains only. Rows are unified per CDR3 protein, each entry keeping the most common DNA and genes. In all, the sample holds 300,000 to 350,000 distinct CDR3 sequences, and roughly 6.9% of those were seen once. The ten top clones hold about 8% of the sample. The time point label of this sample denotes: patch test 1, 2 weeks after DPC sensitization. The treatment or condition label for this specimen denotes: therapeutic diphenylcyclopropenone sensitization with weekly scalp DPC. The starting material was whole blood, obtained in connection with sensitization to the hapten diphenylcyclopropenone (DPC). These TCRs come from a woman in her late teens or twenties with alopecia areata. Some clones in this sample may be carry-over from other donors' samples.

Ten or more counts support this clonotype. The chain combines TRBV4-1 with TRBJ1-1; D gene uncertain. The V end was cut by 0 bases, the J end by 10 bases, with 15 bases between. This CDR3 region has 14 residues. From germline, CDR1 is MGHRA and CDR2 YSYEKL. In DNA, the CDR3 is TGCGCCAGCAGCCAAGAGGCCGGGCTTTCAGGAGCTTTCTTT. It translates to CASSQEAGLSGAFF.

There are a few counts of this clonotype. The chain has TRBV5-1 and TRBJ2-3; no clear D gene. Per germline, CDR1 SGHRS and CDR2 YFSETQ. With 2 bases removed from V and 4 bases from J, the gap between germline ends came to 17 bases. The CDR3 runs 16 residues. CDR3 in DNA: TGCGCCAGCAGCTTAGGACGGTCGCTTGAGGCAGATACGCAGTATTTT. Amino acid sequence: CASSLGRSLEADTQYF. Complete variable domain (other parts from reference TRBV5-1 and TRBJ2-3): KAGVTQTPRYLIKTRGQQVTLSCSPISGHRSVSWYQQTPGQGLQFLFEYFSETQRNKGNFPGRFSGRQFSNSRSEMNVSTLELGDSALYLCASSLGRSLEADTQYFGPGTRLTVL.

The chain combines TRBV11-2 with TRBJ2-4; TRBD2 might be the D (6 bases). This CDR3 region has 20 residues. From germline, CDR1 is SGHAT and CDR2 FQNNGV. V was trimmed by 2 bases and J by 0 bases, leaving 23 bases between them. DNA of the CDR3: TGTGCCAGCAGCTTAATCGGGCTCGGCGGGGATCCCCTAGCCAAAAACATTCAGTACTTC. Encoded protein: CASSLIGLGGDPLAKNIQYF.

The chain joins TRBV5-1 to TRBJ2-5, with unresolved D. The CDR3 contains 11 residues. Trimming removed 7 bases at V and 4 bases at J, with 8 bases between. The V gene's germline CDR1 is SGHRS and CDR2 YFSETQ. The CDR3 is CASSETETQYF. The CDR3 DNA is TGCGCCAGCTCAGAGACAGAGACCCAGTACTTC.

V is TRBV14 and J is TRBJ2-3; TRBD1 or TRBD2 may be the D gene (5 bases each). CDR3 length: 12 residues. V dropped 10 bases and J dropped 5 bases, with 13 bases sitting between them. Germline loops: CDR1 SGHDN, CDR2 FVKESK. The CDR3 bases are TGTGCCACCGCTGTGAGGGGAGATACGCAGTATTTT. Translated, it gives CATAVRGDTQYF.

This clonotype was picked up many times. This chain joins TRBV28 and TRBJ2-3; weak D call: TRBD1 (5 bases). Germline V CDR1 and CDR2: MDHEN, SYDVKM. This CDR3 comprises 14 residues. The V end lost 3 bases, the J end lost 2 bases, and 9 bases lay between the germline ends. CDR3 in amino acids: CASSFVTDTDTQYF. The CDR3 nucleotides read TGTGCCAGCAGTTTTGTGACAGACACAGATACGCAGTATTTT.

This clonotype was observed many times. The chain couples TRBV28 to TRBJ1-5; D gene unclear. The ends were cut back, 7 bases at V and 9 bases at J, with 25 bases in the middle. The length of the CDR3 is 16 residues. Germline CDR1 reads MDHEN; CDR2 reads SYDVKM. CDR3 residues: CASTQDPGSITPPQHF. CDR3 nucleotides: TGTGCCAGCACTCAAGATCCGGGGTCCATTACCCCGCCCCAGCATTTT.

This clonotype was seen repeatedly, ten times or more. The chain is built from TRBV5-1 and TRBJ2-7; 7 bases line up with TRBD1. J gave up 4 bases and V 0 bases, and 4 bases lay outside the gene matches. The CDR3 runs 14 residues. CDR1 and CDR2 (germline): SGHRS, YFSETQ. CDR3 residues: CASSLDRGWYEQYF. The CDR3 DNA is TGCGCCAGCAGCTTGGACAGGGGATGGTACGAGCAGTACTTC.

There are a few counts of this clonotype. This sequence joins TRBV7-2 and TRBJ2-3; D call uncertain. Germline V lookup: CDR1 SGHTA, CDR2 FQGNSA. This CDR3 has 15 amino acids. V shed 3 bases and J shed 0 bases, with 10 bases lying between them. CDR3 region: CASSFASASTDTQYF. In DNA form, the CDR3 reads TGTGCCAGCAGCTTTGCGTCGGCAAGCACAGATACGCAGTATTTT.

This clonotype was counted between two and nine times. V is TRBV5-6 and J is TRBJ1-3; no clear D gene. The CDR3 covers 14 residues. V gave up 2 bases and J gave up 2 bases, with 8 bases separating them. CDR1 and CDR2 from the germline V gene are SGHDT and YYEEEE. DNA for the CDR3: TGTGCCAGCAGCTTTTGGAGGGCTGGAAACACCATATATTTT. It specifies CASSFWRAGNTIYF.

This clonotype has only a few counts. The V gene is TRBV5-1, the J gene TRBJ2-3; 7 bases are a match to TRBD2. Germline CDR1 SGHRS, CDR2 YFSETQ. Trimming removed 7 bases from V and 1 base from J; junction bases left unmatched: 9. This CDR3 has 15 residues. CDR3 residues: CASGPRLAGTDTQYF. CDR3 nucleotides: TGCGCCAGCGGACCTAGACTAGCAGGCACAGATACGCAGTATTTT.

This clonotype has only a few counts. The genes are TRBV14 and TRBJ2-1; D is possibly TRBD1 or TRBD2 (6 bases each). CDR3 size: 15 residues. Germline V gives CDR1 SGHDN, CDR2 FVKESK. Deletions cut 3 bases from V and 2 bases from J, with 11 bases between. CDR3 residues: CASSHPRGPYNEQFF. Here the CDR3 DNA reads TGTGCCAGCAGCCACCCCCGGGGGCCCTACAATGAGCAGTTCTTC.

This clonotype has just one count. A read error may be the cause here, since a much bigger clone is one base away. This chain uses TRBV7-7 with TRBJ2-1; 7 bases align to TRBD2. CDR3 size: 15 residues. Per the germline V gene, CDR1 is SSHAT and CDR2 is FNYEAQ (reference sequence). The CDR3: CASSLGRDYSKEQFF. CDR3 coding DNA: TGTGCTAGCAGCTTAGGGCGGGACTATTCCAAAGAGCAGTTCTTC.

The chain joins TRBV7-4 to TRBJ2-4, with D hard to call. The CDR3 spans 16 residues. The ends were cut back, 0 bases at V and 0 bases at J, with 9 bases in the middle. CDR1 is SGHVT and CDR2 is SQSDAQ in the germline V gene. This CDR3 reads CASSLARPPAKNIQYF. CDR3 coding DNA: TGTGCCAGCAGCTTAGCTAGGCCCCCAGCCAAAAACATTCAGTACTTC.

This clonotype came up many times. This chain links TRBV20-1 with TRBJ2-3; D may be TRBD1 or TRBD2 (5 bases each). Germline lookup yields CDR1 DFQATT and CDR2 SNEGSKA (reference sequence). This CDR3 contains 13 residues. V shed 0 bases and J shed 7 bases, with 11 bases lying between them. The CDR3 bases are TGCAGTGCTAGAGACAACGGGGCGAATACGCAGTATTTT. The encoded protein is CSARDNGANTQYF.

This clonotype was seen only a few times. The J gene is TRBJ1-6, the V gene TRBV7-9; possibly TRBD1 for D (5 bases). The CDR3 is 16 amino acids. Germline-derived CDR1 and CDR2 are SEHNR and FQNEAQ (reference sequence). V lost 2 bases, J lost 7 bases, and 15 bases lay in between. DNA for the CDR3: TGTGCCAGCAGCTTAACGGGACCGACTGGGAATTCACCCCTCCACTTT. It codes for CASSLTGPTGNSPLHF.

This clonotype was counted ten times or more. The rearrangement joins TRBV6-2 or TRBV6-3 to TRBJ2-4; D is perhaps TRBD2 (5 bases). Germline V CDR1 and CDR2: MNHEY, SVGEGT. The ends were cut back, 7 bases at V and 2 bases at J, with 18 bases in the middle. The CDR3 is 16 residues long. The CDR3 DNA sequence: TGTGCCAGCACCCTGGATGCTAGCAGGACCAAAAACATTCAGTACTTC. This sequence encodes CASTLDASRTKNIQYF.

This clonotype was counted only a few times. This chain joins TRBV3-1 and TRBJ2-1, with TRBD2 matching over 11 bases. Germline CDR1 LGHDT, CDR2 YNNKEL (reference sequence). After removal of 1 base from V and 7 bases from J, the junction contained 3 bases not matched to a gene. The CDR3 contains 15 residues. CDR3 residues: CASSQVPSGGNEQFF. The CDR3 nucleotides are TGTGCCAGCAGCCAAGTCCCTAGCGGGGGGAATGAGCAGTTCTTC.

This clonotype was seen ten or more times. This chain connects TRBV7-8 to TRBJ1-4; a weak D match, TRBD1 (5 bases). Germline V gene lookup returns CDR1 SGHVS and CDR2 FQNEAQ. The CDR3 length is 15 residues. V was cut by 2 bases and J by 5 bases, with 12 bases left in between. This CDR3 is CASSLSGGVNEKLFF. The DNA of the CDR3 is TGTGCCAGCAGCTTATCCGGGGGAGTAAATGAAAAACTGTTTTTT.